Listed below are T cell receptor beta chains from one sample, sequenced in a study of regulatory T cells in long-lasting Graves disease. Via MiXCR, TCRdb re-called the multiplex PCR reads, giving one row per CDR3 protein. Here the sample spans a few hundred thousand distinct CDR3 sequences, 23% being singletons. Sequencing was performed on peripheral blood mononuclear cells (PBMCs), taken when the disease was refractory, from a patient treated with antithyroid drugs. Receptor source: a female donor with Graves disease. CDR3s include the opening cysteine and the closing phenylalanine or tryptophan. The D gene is left open where the match is weak. Clone size is stated in some rows and not others, as once, few, many or a class when expanded.

j_gene | d_gene | len | abundance | v_gene | CDR3nt | CDR3aa
TRBJ1-3 | - | 16 | - | TRBV19 | TGTGCCAGTAGTATTCGACAGACTAACTCCGGAAACACCATATATTTT | CASSIRQTNSGNTIYF
TRBJ2-7 | TRBD1 | 15 | few | TRBV19 | TGTGCCAGTAGTATAGAAGGGACAGGGGGCGCCGAGCAGTACTTC | CASSIEGTGGAEQYF
TRBJ2-7 | - | 13 | few | TRBV6-2/TRBV6-3 | TGTGCCAGCAGTTGCGGCGGGACATACGAGCAGTACTTC | CASSCGGTYEQYF
TRBJ1-1 | - | 14 | few | TRBV5-8 | TGTGCCAGCAGGGTGGGGGTTGGGGGCACTGAAGCTTTCTTT | CASRVGVGGTEAFF
TRBJ1-1 | - | 12 | - | TRBV20-1 | TGCAGTGCTACTAAGACTTGGGGTGAAGCTTTCTTT | CSATKTWGEAFF
TRBJ2-7 | - | 16 | - | TRBV20-1 | TGCAGTGCTAGGCGTGGGGGAACGGGGAGCTCCTACGAGCAGTACTTC | CSARRGGTGSSYEQYF
TRBJ1-1 | TRBD1 | 14 | many | TRBV30 | TGTGCCTGGAGTCTAGCGACAGGGAGGACTGAAGCTTTCTTT | CAWSLATGRTEAFF
TRBJ1-2 | - | 15 | many | TRBV28 | TGTGCCAGCAGTTTACCGCCTGACAGTTTCTATGGCTACACCTTC | CASSLPPDSFYGYTF
TRBJ1-2 | TRBD1 | 15 | many | TRBV7-2 | TGTGCCAGCAGCGTACAAGGGACAGGGGGCGTCGGCTACACCTTC | CASSVQGTGGVGYTF
TRBJ1-1 | - | 14 | many | TRBV28 | TGTGCCAGCAGCTTGGACGGAATGAACACTGAAGCTTTCTTT | CASSLDGMNTEAFF
TRBJ2-5 | - | 15 | many | TRBV12-3/TRBV12-4 | TGTGCCAGCAGTTTGGGGCCGACAGTGGCAGAGACCCAGTACTTC | CASSLGPTVAETQYF
TRBJ1-1 | TRBD1 | 14 | - | TRBV19 | TGTGCCAGTAGCCGACAGGGGGCGATCACTGAAGCTTTCTTT | CASSRQGAITEAFF
TRBJ2-1 | - | 12 | many | TRBV28 | TGTGCCAGCAGGGACGGGAATCATGAGCAGTTCTTC | CASRDGNHEQFF
TRBJ2-3 | - | 15 | - | TRBV3-1 | TGTGCCAGCAGCCGACTCGGACCTCTTTCGGATACGCAGTATTTT | CASSRLGPLSDTQYF
TRBJ1-6 | - | 14 | many | TRBV6-1 | TGTGCCAGCAGTGGCGGCCGGAGGGAATCACCCCTCCACTTT | CASSGGRRESPLHF
TRBJ2-7 | TRBD1 | 15 | - | TRBV25-1 | TGTGCCAGCAGTGAATTGCAGGGGACAGGGCTCGAGCAGTACTTC | CASSELQGTGLEQYF
TRBJ2-7 | TRBD2 | 15 | many | TRBV7-2 | TGTGCCAGCAGCTTAGAAGGAGCGGGAGACTACGAGCAGTACTTC | CASSLEGAGDYEQYF
TRBJ2-7 | TRBD1 | 13 | few | TRBV7-6 | TGTGCCAGCAGCCGCACAGGGGCGAGTGAGCAGTACTTC | CASSRTGASEQYF
TRBJ2-4 | - | 14 | many | TRBV2 | TGTGCCAGCAGCCCCCTTGTGTCGAAAAACATTCAGTACTTC | CASSPLVSKNIQYF
TRBJ2-2 | - | 15 | - | TRBV5-6 | TGTGCCAGCAGCTTGGGCAGGATGAACACCGGGGAGCTGTTTTTT | CASSLGRMNTGELFF
TRBJ2-2 | - | 15 | few | TRBV3-1 | TGTGCCAGCAGCCCACGACAGCTAAACACCGGGGAGCTGTTTTTT | CASSPRQLNTGELFF
TRBJ1-1 | - | 15 | - | TRBV5-1 | TGCGCCAGCAGCCCATATCCGGGTTCCTCCACTGAAGCTTTCTTT | CASSPYPGSSTEAFF
TRBJ1-1 | - | 15 | few | TRBV6-1 | TGTGCCAGCCTCGCCCCGATTCGCTTGAACACTGAAGCTTTCTTT | CASLAPIRLNTEAFF
TRBJ1-2 | - | 18 | - | TRBV19 | TGTGCCAGTAGGCGCCTCCGGGACCCGGGGGGGACTAACTATGGCTACACCTTC | CASRRLRDPGGTNYGYTF
TRBJ1-1 | - | 15 | few | TRBV29-1 | TGCAGCGTTGAAGAAGGGACGGTAATGAACACTGAAGCTTTCTTT | CSVEEGTVMNTEAFF
TRBJ2-5 | TRBD1 | 12 | - | TRBV10-3 | TGTGCCACCACAGGGGGACAAGAGACCCAGTACTTC | CATTGGQETQYF
TRBJ2-7 | - | 12 | few | TRBV7-2 | TGTGCCAGCAGCCAGTCCAGATCCGAGCAGTACTTC | CASSQSRSEQYF
TRBJ2-3 | TRBD2 | 15 | - | TRBV29-1 | TGCAGCGTCACCCTGACTAGCGGGAGGGAAGATACGCAGTATTTT | CSVTLTSGREDTQYF
TRBJ1-2 | TRBD1 | 15 | - | TRBV25-1 | TGTGCCAGCAGTGCCTATGGGACAGCGACCGGAGGCTACACCTTC | CASSAYGTATGGYTF
TRBJ2-2 | TRBD2 | 17 | - | TRBV7-2 | TGTGCCAGCAGCGGATTAGCGGGAGGGATGAACACCGGGGAGCTGTTTTTT | CASSGLAGGMNTGELFF
TRBJ2-2 | - | 12 | - | TRBV29-1 | TGCAGCGTTCGGTTAGGCACCGGGGAGCTGTTTTTT | CSVRLGTGELFF
TRBJ2-7 | - | 14 | - | TRBV20-1 | TGCAGTGCTAGAGATCCCGGGAGCTCCTACGAGCAGTACTTC | CSARDPGSSYEQYF
TRBJ1-5 | TRBD1 | 14 | many | TRBV6-1 | TGTGCCAGCAGTGGGGGACAGGGCAATCAGCCCCAGCATTTT | CASSGGQGNQPQHF
TRBJ1-2 | - | 14 | - | TRBV5-1 | TGCGCCAGCAGTCCGGACAGAGTGAACTATGGCTACACCTTC | CASSPDRVNYGYTF
TRBJ2-7 | TRBD2 | 15 | few | TRBV20-1 | TGCAGTGCTAGATCAGGGCGTAGCGGGGACTACGAGCAGTACTTC | CSARSGRSGDYEQYF
TRBJ2-1 | TRBD2 | 15 | few | TRBV28 | TGTGCCAGCAGTTTCGGGACTAGCGGCCACAATGAGCAGTTCTTC | CASSFGTSGHNEQFF
TRBJ1-5 | - | 12 | - | TRBV20-1 | TGCAGTGCTAGGGGCCAAGGCCAGCCCCAGCATTTT | CSARGQGQPQHF
TRBJ1-6 | TRBD1 | 15 | - | TRBV20-1 | TGCAGTGCTGAGGACAGGGGTGTCCCGAATTCACCCCTCCACTTT | CSAEDRGVPNSPLHF
TRBJ1-5 | - | 14 | few | TRBV6-5 | TGTGCCAGCAGTTACTACGAGGGGAATCAGCCCCAGCATTTT | CASSYYEGNQPQHF
TRBJ1-1 | - | 14 | - | TRBV18 | TGTGCCAGCTCACCAACCAGGGAGAACACTGAAGCTTTCTTT | CASSPTRENTEAFF
TRBJ2-5 | TRBD2 | 15 | few | TRBV29-1 | TGCAGCGCCCCTCCTAGCGGGGGACTCCAAGAGACCCAGTACTTC | CSAPPSGGLQETQYF
TRBJ2-7 | TRBD2 | 15 | - | TRBV7-9 | TGTGCCAGCAGCTCCTTAGCGGGAGGGCCTCACGAGCAGTACTTC | CASSSLAGGPHEQYF
TRBJ1-1 | - | 14 | - | TRBV20-1 | TGCAGTGCTACGAAGTCCGTTACGAACACTGAAGCTTTCTTT | CSATKSVTNTEAFF
TRBJ1-2 | - | 13 | - | TRBV20-1 | TGCAGTGCTAGAGATTGGCGAAACTATGGCTACACCTTC | CSARDWRNYGYTF
TRBJ2-2 | - | 14 | few | TRBV7-7 | TGTGCTAGCAGCCCCGAGACAGTCACCGGGGAGCTGTTTTTT | CASSPETVTGELFF
TRBJ2-3 | - | 14 | - | TRBV5-1 | TGCGCCAGCAGATCAGTGTGGCAGACAGATACGCAGTATTTT | CASRSVWQTDTQYF
TRBJ2-7 | TRBD2 | 13 | many | TRBV6-2/TRBV6-3 | TGTGCCAGCAGTTTCCGGGGGGCCTACGAGCAGTACTTC | CASSFRGAYEQYF
TRBJ1-1 | - | 13 | - | TRBV19 | TGTGCCAGTAGGGCTAACTTGGGCACTGAAGCTTTCTTT | CASRANLGTEAFF
TRBJ2-7 | - | 14 | - | TRBV7-9 | TGTGCCAGCAGCTTAGTAGGGCAGTTGGGCGAGCAGTACTTC | CASSLVGQLGEQYF
TRBJ1-1 | TRBD1 | 13 | - | TRBV20-1 | TGCAGTGCCACAGGGACAGGGGGCGTGTGGGCTTTCTTT | CSATGTGGVWAFF
TRBJ2-5 | TRBD2 | 21 | once | TRBV15 | TGTGCCACCAGCAGAGAGGGGGGTCGGGGTCAACTAGCGGGAGGGTGGGAGACCCAGTACTTC | CATSREGGRGQLAGGWETQYF
TRBJ1-6 | TRBD1 | 15 | - | TRBV7-3 | TGTGCCAGCAGCTCGACAGGGACACTGAATTCACCCCTCCACTTT | CASSSTGTLNSPLHF
TRBJ1-1 | - | 16 | few | TRBV7-2 | TGTGCCAGCAGCTTAGCGTGGGGGACCTTGAACACTGAAGCTTTCTTT | CASSLAWGTLNTEAFF
TRBJ2-1 | TRBD2 | 19 | - | TRBV5-1 | TGCGCCAGCAGCTTGCGAGGACTAGCGGGAGTCAAGTCCTACAATGAGCAGTTCTTC | CASSLRGLAGVKSYNEQFF
TRBJ2-2 | - | 13 | - | TRBV28 | TGTGCCACCGGCGGGCGGAACACCGGGGAGCTGTTTTTT | CATGGRNTGELFF
TRBJ1-5 | TRBD1 | 16 | few | TRBV28 | TGTGCCAGCAGTACCCCGGTCGGACAGGGCTATCAGCCCCAGCATTTT | CASSTPVGQGYQPQHF
TRBJ2-1 | TRBD2 | 15 | - | TRBV24-1 | TGTGCCACCAGTGATGGAAGCGGGAGTTTCCATGAGCAGTTCTTC | CATSDGSGSFHEQFF
TRBJ2-4 | TRBD2 | 16 | - | TRBV27 | TGTGCCAGCAGTTATAGTAGCGGGAGCTTTAAAAACATTCAGTACTTC | CASSYSSGSFKNIQYF
TRBJ1-1 | - | 16 | many | TRBV7-2 | TGTGCCAGCAGCTGGGACCTCAGGGGAATGAACACTGAAGCTTTCTTT | CASSWDLRGMNTEAFF
TRBJ2-1 | - | 14 | - | TRBV7-9 | TGTGCCAGCAGCCCACCTAGCCCCCTAGATGAGCAGTTCTTC | CASSPPSPLDEQFF